The 6 T cell receptor beta chains given below trace back to one sample, sequenced in a study of T-cell reconstitution after alpha-beta-depleted transplantation in children. It was with unique molecular identifiers that the TCRbeta library was prepared. TCRdb fed the PCR reads into MiXCR, producing one record per CDR3 protein. The sample contains approximately 210,000 distinct CDR3 sequences, 17% of which appear only once. The source was PBMCs, mostly from graft donor cells, collected 360 days after TCRalphabeta/CD19-depleted stem cell transplant. The source of these receptors is a male patient between 2 and 10 years old who had a stem cell transplant for acute lymphoblastic leukemia, so the T cells may come from the graft donor.

In this sample, this clonotype turned up once. This CDR3 is CASSSITGGFYNEQFF. CDR3 DNA: TGTGCCAGCAGCTCAATCACAGGGGGTTTCTACAATGAGCAGTTCTTC. J is TRBJ2-1 and V is TRBV11-1, with TRBD1 matching 8 bases. Germline V gene sequence: CDR1 SGHAT, CDR2 FQDESV (reference sequence). Unmatched junction bases numbered 8, after V lost 4 bases and J lost 3 bases. This CDR3 is 16 amino acids long.

This clonotype was observed a handful of times. V usage is TRBV27 and J usage is TRBJ2-1, with D perhaps matching TRBD1 (5 bases). V lost 4 bases to trimming and J lost 9 bases, with 16 bases between them. Germline V gene data show CDR1 as MNHEY and CDR2 as SMNVEV (reference sequence). There are 14 residues in the CDR3. The CDR3: CASSSSGWVSEQFF. The CDR3 nucleotides read TGTGCCAGCAGTTCCTCAGGGTGGGTTAGTGAGCAGTTCTTC.

CDR3: CASSLAYVGAGGYEQFF. CDR3 nucleotides: TGCGCCAGCAGCTTGGCCTACGTCGGGGCAGGGGGCTATGAGCAGTTCTTC. V and J are TRBV5-1 and TRBJ2-1; 8 bases fit TRBD1. The CDR3 contains 17 residues. Germline V gives CDR1 SGHRS, CDR2 YFSETQ. V was pared by 0 bases and J by 8 bases, with 13 bases of the junction left unmatched. Full variable domain (missing parts from reference TRBV5-1 and TRBJ2-1): KAGVTQTPRYLIKTRGQQVTLSCSPISGHRSVSWYQQTPGQGLQFLFEYFSETQRNKGNFPGRFSGRQFSNSRSEMNVSTLELGDSALYLCASSLAYVGAGGYEQFFGPGTRLTVL.

The chain couples TRBV4-3 to TRBJ2-1; D is possibly TRBD2 (6 bases). Per germline, CDR1 LGHNA and CDR2 YSLEER. Trimming removed 5 bases at V and 5 bases at J, with 16 bases between. The CDR3 is 15 amino acids. The CDR3 protein is CASSSRWGVHNEQFF. CDR3 nucleotide sequence: TGCGCCAGCAGCTCCCGGTGGGGGGTTCACAATGAGCAGTTCTTC.

Only a few counts were recorded for this clonotype. V is TRBV12-3 or TRBV12-4 and J is TRBJ1-4, with 7 bases aligning to TRBD1. With V trimmed by 3 bases and J by 8 bases, 6 bases remained unmatched. This CDR3 is built from 14 residues. CDR3 sequence (DNA): TGTGCCAGCAGTTTGGCAGGGGGAAGGGAAAAACTGTTTTTT. Translated, it gives CASSLAGGREKLFF.

The chain combines TRBV18 with TRBJ2-2, with a possible D match to TRBD1 (6 bases). Trimming took off 6 bases at V and 3 bases at J, with 17 bases between the two ends. CDR3 size: 16 residues. Looked up from germline, CDR1 is KGHSH and CDR2 is LQKENI. The CDR3 loop reads CASSRSGTWYTGELFF. The CDR3 DNA reads TGTGCCAGCTCGCGGTCCGGGACATGGTACACCGGGGAGCTGTTTTTT.